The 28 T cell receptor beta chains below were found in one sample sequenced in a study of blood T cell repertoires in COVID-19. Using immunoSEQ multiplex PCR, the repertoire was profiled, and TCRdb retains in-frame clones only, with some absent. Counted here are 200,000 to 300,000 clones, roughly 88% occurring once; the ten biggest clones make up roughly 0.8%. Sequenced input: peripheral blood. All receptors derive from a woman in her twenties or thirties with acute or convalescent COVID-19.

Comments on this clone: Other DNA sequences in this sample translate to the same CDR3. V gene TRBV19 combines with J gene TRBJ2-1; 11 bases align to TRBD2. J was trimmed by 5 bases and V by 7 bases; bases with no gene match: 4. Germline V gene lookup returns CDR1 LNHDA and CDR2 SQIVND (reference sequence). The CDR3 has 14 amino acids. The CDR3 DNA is TGTGCCAGTAAACTAGCGGGAGTAGACAATGAGCAGTTCTTC. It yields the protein CASKLAGVDNEQFF.

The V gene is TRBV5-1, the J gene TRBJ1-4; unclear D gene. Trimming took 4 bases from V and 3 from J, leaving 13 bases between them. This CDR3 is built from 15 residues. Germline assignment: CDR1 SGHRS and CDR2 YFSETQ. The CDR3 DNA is TGCGCCAGCAGCCCCGAATGGGGAGCTAATGAAAAACTGTTTTTT. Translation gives CASSPEWGANEKLFF.

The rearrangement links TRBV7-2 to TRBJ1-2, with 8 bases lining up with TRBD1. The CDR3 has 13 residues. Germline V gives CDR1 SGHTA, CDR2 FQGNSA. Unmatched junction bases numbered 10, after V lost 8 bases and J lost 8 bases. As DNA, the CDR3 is TGTGCCAGCGGCAGGGGACAGGTGATGGGCTACACCTTC. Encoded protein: CASGRGQVMGYTF.

The CDR3 loop is CASSGLGGSNQPQHF. For the CDR3, the DNA is TGTGCCAGCAGCGGGCTCGGTGGGAGCAATCAGCCCCAGCATTTT. The chain joins TRBV5-5 to TRBJ1-5; D uncertain. Trimming removed 4 bases at V and 1 base at J, with 12 bases between. This CDR3 is built from 15 residues. Germline V lookup: CDR1 SGHKS, CDR2 YYEKEE (reference sequence).

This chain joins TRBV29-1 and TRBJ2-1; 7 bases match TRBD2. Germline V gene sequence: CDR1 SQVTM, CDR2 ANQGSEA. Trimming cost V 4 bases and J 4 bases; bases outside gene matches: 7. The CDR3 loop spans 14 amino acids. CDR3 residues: CSVAASSGYNEQFF. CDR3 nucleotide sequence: TGCAGCGTTGCGGCGAGTAGCGGGTACAATGAGCAGTTCTTC.

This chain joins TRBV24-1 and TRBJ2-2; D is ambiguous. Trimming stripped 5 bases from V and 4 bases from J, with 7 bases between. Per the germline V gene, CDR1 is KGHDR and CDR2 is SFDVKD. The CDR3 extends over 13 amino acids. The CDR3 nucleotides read TGTGCCACCAGTGCCAAGAGCACCGGGGAGCTGTTTTTT. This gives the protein CATSAKSTGELFF.

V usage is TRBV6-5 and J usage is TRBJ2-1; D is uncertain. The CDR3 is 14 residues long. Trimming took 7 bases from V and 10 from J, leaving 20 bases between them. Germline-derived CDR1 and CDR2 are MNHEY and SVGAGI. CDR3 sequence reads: CASKSSHEYLEQFF. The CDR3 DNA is TGTGCCAGCAAGTCGAGCCACGAATACTTGGAGCAGTTCTTC.

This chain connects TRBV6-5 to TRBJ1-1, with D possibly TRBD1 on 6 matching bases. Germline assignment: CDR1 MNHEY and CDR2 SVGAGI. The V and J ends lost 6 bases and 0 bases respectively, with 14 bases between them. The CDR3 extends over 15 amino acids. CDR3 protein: CASRYHRDMNTEAFF. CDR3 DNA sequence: TGTGCCAGCAGATACCACAGGGACATGAACACTGAAGCTTTCTTT.

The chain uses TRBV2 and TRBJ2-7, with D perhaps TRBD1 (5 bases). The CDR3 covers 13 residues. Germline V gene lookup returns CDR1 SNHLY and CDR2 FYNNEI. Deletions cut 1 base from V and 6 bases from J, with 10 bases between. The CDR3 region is CASSEVVQGEQYF. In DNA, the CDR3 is TGTGCCAGCAGTGAAGTAGTCCAGGGCGAGCAGTACTTC.

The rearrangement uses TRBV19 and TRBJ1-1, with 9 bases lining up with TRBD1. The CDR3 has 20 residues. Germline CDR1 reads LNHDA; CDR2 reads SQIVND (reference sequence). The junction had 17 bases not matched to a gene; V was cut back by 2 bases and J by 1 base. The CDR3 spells CASSIRQGVCKWSENTEAFF. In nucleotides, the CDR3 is TGTGCCAGTAGTATACGACAGGGGGTTTGTAAGTGGTCGGAGAACACTGAAGCTTTCTTT.

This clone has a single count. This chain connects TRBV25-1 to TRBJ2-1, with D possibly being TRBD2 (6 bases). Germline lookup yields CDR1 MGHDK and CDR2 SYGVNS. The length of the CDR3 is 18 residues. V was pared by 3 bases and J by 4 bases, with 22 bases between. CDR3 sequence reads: CASSDPLRREKAYNEQFF. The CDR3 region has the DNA TGTGCCAGCAGTGATCCCCTGCGGCGGGAAAAGGCTTACAATGAGCAGTTCTTC.

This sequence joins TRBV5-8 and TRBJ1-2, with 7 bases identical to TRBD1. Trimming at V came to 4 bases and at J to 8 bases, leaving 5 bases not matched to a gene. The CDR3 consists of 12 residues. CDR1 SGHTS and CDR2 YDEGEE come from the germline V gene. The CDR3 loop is CASSQGVQGYTF. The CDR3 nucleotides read TGTGCCAGCAGCCAGGGGGTTCAGGGCTACACCTTC.

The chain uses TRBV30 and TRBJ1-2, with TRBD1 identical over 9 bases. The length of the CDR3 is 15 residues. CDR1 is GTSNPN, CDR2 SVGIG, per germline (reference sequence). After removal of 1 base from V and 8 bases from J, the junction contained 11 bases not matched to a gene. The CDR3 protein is CAWSAGTGWGGGYTF. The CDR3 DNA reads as TGTGCCTGGAGTGCCGGGACAGGGTGGGGAGGCGGCTACACCTTC.

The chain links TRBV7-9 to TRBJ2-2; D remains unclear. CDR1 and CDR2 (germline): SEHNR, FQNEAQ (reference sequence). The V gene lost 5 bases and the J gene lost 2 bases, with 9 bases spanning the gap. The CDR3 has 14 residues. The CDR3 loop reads CASSPIRNTGELFF. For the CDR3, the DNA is TGTGCCAGCAGCCCCATTAGAAACACCGGGGAGCTGTTTTTT.

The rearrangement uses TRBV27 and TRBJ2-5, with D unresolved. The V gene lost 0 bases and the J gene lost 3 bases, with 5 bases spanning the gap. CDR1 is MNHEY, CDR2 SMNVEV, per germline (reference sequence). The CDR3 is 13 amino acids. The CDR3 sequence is CASSLSAKETQYF. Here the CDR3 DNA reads TGTGCCAGCAGTTTATCAGCCAAAGAGACCCAGTACTTC.

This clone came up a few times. The CDR3 sequence: CASSPTGLANNEQFF. In nucleotides, the CDR3 is TGTGCCAGCTCACCAACCGGACTAGCGAACAATGAGCAGTTCTTC. The chain joins TRBV18 to TRBJ2-1; 9 bases match TRBD2. Unmatched junction bases numbered 4, after V lost 2 bases and J lost 5 bases. The CDR3 extends over 15 amino acids. Germline V CDR1 and CDR2: KGHSH, LQKENI.

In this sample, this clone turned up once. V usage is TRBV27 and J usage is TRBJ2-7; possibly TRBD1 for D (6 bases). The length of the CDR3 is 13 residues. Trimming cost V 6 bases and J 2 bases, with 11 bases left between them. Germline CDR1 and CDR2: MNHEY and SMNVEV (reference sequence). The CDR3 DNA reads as TGTGCCAGCAGGAGGGGACAAACCTACGAGCAGTACTTC. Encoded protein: CASRRGQTYEQYF.

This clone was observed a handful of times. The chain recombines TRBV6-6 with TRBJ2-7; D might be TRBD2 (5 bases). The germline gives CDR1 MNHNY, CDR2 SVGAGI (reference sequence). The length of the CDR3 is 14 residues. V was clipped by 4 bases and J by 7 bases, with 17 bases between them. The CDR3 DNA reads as TGTGCCAGCAGTTCGGCGGCTACTTCGGGGGAGCAGTACTTC. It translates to CASSSAATSGEQYF.

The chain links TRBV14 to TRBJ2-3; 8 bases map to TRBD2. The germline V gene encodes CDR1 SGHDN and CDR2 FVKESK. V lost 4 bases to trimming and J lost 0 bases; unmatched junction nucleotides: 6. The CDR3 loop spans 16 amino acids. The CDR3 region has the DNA TGTGCCAGCAGCCCCGGACTAGCAACTAGCACAGATACGCAGTATTTT. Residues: CASSPGLATSTDTQYF.

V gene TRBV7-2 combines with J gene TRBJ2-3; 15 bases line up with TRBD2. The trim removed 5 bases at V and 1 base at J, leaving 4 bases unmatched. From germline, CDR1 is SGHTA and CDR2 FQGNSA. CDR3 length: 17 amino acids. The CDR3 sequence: CASSLRTSGRGTDTQYF. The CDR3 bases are TGTGCCAGCAGCCTTAGGACTAGCGGGAGGGGCACAGATACGCAGTATTTT.

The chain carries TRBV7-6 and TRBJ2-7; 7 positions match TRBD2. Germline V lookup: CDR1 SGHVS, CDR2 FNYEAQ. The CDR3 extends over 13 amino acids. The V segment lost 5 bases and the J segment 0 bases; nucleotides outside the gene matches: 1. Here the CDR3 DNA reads TGTGCCAGCAGCGGGACTAACTCCTACGAGCAGTACTTC. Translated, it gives CASSGTNSYEQYF.

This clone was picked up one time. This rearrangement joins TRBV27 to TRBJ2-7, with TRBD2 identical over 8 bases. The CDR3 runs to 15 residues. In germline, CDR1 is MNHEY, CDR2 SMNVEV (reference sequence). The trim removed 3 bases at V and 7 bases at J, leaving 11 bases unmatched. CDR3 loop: CASSFGLAGSGEQYF. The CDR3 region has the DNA TGTGCCAGCAGTTTCGGGCTAGCGGGTTCCGGAGAGCAGTACTTC.

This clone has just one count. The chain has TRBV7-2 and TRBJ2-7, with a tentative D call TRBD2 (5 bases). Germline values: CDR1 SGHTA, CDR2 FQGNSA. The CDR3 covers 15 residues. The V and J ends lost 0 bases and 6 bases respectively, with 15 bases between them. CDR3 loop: CASSLAFGTGGEQYF. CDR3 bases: TGTGCCAGCAGCTTAGCTTTTGGCACCGGAGGCGAGCAGTACTTC.

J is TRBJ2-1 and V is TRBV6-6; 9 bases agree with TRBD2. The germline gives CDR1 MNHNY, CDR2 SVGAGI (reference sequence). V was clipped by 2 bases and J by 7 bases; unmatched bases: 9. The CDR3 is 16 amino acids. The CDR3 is CASSYPLAGKDNEQFF. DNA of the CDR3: TGTGCCAGCAGTTACCCCCTAGCGGGAAAGGATAATGAGCAGTTCTTC.

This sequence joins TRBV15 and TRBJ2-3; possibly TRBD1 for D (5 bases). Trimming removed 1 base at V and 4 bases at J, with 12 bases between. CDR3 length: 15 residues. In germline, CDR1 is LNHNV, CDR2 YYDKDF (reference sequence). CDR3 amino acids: CATSRVRADADTQYF. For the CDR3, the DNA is TGTGCCACCAGCAGAGTCAGGGCGGACGCAGATACGCAGTATTTT.

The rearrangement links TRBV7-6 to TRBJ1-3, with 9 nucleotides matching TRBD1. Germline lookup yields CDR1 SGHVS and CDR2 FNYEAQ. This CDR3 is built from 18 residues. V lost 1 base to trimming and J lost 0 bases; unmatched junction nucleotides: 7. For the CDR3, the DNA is TGTGCCAGCAGCTTAGGAACAGGGGGCCTTCACTCTGGAAACACCATATATTTT. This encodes CASSLGTGGLHSGNTIYF. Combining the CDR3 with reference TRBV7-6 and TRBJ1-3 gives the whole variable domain GAGVSQSPRYKVTKRGQDVALRCDPISGHVSLYWYRQALGQGPEFLTYFNYEAQQDKSGLPNDRFSAERPEGSISTLTIQRTEQRDSAMYRCASSLGTGGLHSGNTIYFGEGSWLTVV.

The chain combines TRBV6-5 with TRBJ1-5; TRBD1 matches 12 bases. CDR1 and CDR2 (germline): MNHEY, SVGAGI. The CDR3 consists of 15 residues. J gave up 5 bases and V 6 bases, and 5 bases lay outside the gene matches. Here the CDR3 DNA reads TGTGCCAGCAGGCCGGGACAGGGGGCTTATCAGCCCCAGCATTTT. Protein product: CASRPGQGAYQPQHF.

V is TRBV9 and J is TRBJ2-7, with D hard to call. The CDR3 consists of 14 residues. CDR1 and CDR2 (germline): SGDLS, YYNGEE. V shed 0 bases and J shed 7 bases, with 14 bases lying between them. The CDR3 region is CASSVDFGSREQYF. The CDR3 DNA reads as TGTGCCAGCAGCGTAGATTTTGGTTCTCGGGAGCAGTACTTC.